The rows below give T cell receptor beta chains drawn from one sample of a study of blood T cell repertoires in COVID-19. Profiling relied on immunoSEQ multiplex PCR, and the TCRdb table lists in-frame clones only, not all of them. The data hold a few hundred thousand clones, with 75% to 90% observed a single time. The sequencing input was PBMCs or T cells enriched from blood (not recorded which). The source of these receptors is a man aged 30 to 45 who had recovered from COVID-19. The CDR3 runs from the conserved cysteine through the conserved F or W. The order of the fields is D gene, V gene, J gene, clone size, CDR3 DNA, CDR3 protein. A D gene is named only where the DNA matches it firmly. Clone size is stated in some rows and not others, as once, few, many or a class when expanded.

TRBD1	TRBV10-3	TRBJ2-3	.	TGTGCCATCAGTAACCGGGACAGGGGGCCAGATACGCAGTATTTT	CAISNRDRGPDTQYF
TRBD1	TRBV6-6	TRBJ1-2	.	TGTGCCAGCAGTGACACAGGGGGCGCGGCTGGCTACACCTTC	CASSDTGGAAGYTF
.	TRBV2	TRBJ2-6	.	TGTGCCAGCACTTCTGGGGCCAACGTCCTGACTTTC	CASTSGANVLTF
.	TRBV9	TRBJ2-4	.	TGTGCCAGCTCGCGGGGAGCCAAAAACATTCAGTACTTC	CASSRGAKNIQYF
TRBD1	TRBV24-1	TRBJ1-5	few	TGTGCCAAGACAGGGGTTGAGGGTAGCAATCAGCCCCAGCATTTT	CAKTGVEGSNQPQHF
TRBD1	TRBV7-2	TRBJ2-7	.	TGTGCCAGCAGCTTGGGCAGGACAGGTTTAGCCTACGAGCAGTACTTC	CASSLGRTGLAYEQYF
.	TRBV4-1	TRBJ2-1	once	TGCGCCAGCAGCCACGGGGGGCGGGGACACAATGAGCAGTTCTTC	CASSHGGRGHNEQFF
TRBD2	TRBV7-9	TRBJ2-3	.	TGTGCCAGCAGCACCGGACTAGCGGGGGGCACAGATACGCAGTATTTT	CASSTGLAGGTDTQYF
TRBD1	TRBV5-1	TRBJ1-4	.	TGCGCCAGCAGCTTGCTCGGGACAGTCGGTGAAAAACTGTTTTTT	CASSLLGTVGEKLFF
.	TRBV5-4	TRBJ2-2	.	TGTGCCAGCAGCCCCCGACAGGTTCGGACCGGGGAGCTGTTTTTT	CASSPRQVRTGELFF
TRBD2	TRBV5-4	TRBJ2-7	few	TGTGCCAGCAGCTTGGCACTAGCGAACACCTACGAGCAGTACTTC	CASSLALANTYEQYF
TRBD1	TRBV5-1	TRBJ1-1	.	TGCGCCAGCAGCTTAACTGCGGACAGGGGAGGCTTTGAAGCTTTCTTT	CASSLTADRGGFEAFF
.	TRBV6-2/TRBV6-3	TRBJ1-1	few	TGTGCCAGCAGTTTAAAAGAGACAGTTTTCGGGACTGAAGCTTTCTTT	CASSLKETVFGTEAFF
.	TRBV4-2	TRBJ1-4	.	TGTGCCAGCAGCCAATTTTGGGACACCAGAAATGAAAAACTGTTTTTT	CASSQFWDTRNEKLFF
.	TRBV6-5	TRBJ2-5	.	TGTGCCAGCAGTTACCTGGGCCAGACAGAGACCCAGTACTTC	CASSYLGQTETQYF
TRBD2	TRBV7-9	TRBJ2-5	few	TGTGCCAGCAGCTTGCTGGAGCGGGGGTCAGAGACCCAGTACTTC	CASSLLERGSETQYF
TRBD1	TRBV5-1	TRBJ2-7	.	TGCGCCAGCAGCCTAGGACAGGGTACCCACGAGCAGTACTTC	CASSLGQGTHEQYF
TRBD2	TRBV5-5	TRBJ2-3	.	TGTGCCAGCAGCCGGTTGGGCGCGGGGGTCAACACAGAGACAGATACGCAGTATTTT	CASSRLGAGVNTETDTQYF
.	TRBV7-9	TRBJ1-2	.	TGTGCCAGCAGCTTACTTCGGGGCTATGGCTACACCTTC	CASSLLRGYGYTF
.	TRBV7-9	TRBJ1-4	few	TGTGCCAGCAGCTTTGGGCAATCCAATAATGAAAAACTGTTTTTT	CASSFGQSNNEKLFF
.	TRBV30	TRBJ1-1	.	TGTGCCTGGAGCGGCCTGGGGCAGATGAACACTGAAGCTTTCTTT	CAWSGLGQMNTEAFF
.	TRBV28	TRBJ1-5	.	TGTGCCAGCAGGGGATTGGGGGGAATGGTGGATCAGCCCCAGCATTTT	CASRGLGGMVDQPQHF
.	TRBV4-2	TRBJ2-7	.	TGTGCCAGCAGCCAAGCGGACAGCTACGAGCAGTACTTC	CASSQADSYEQYF
.	TRBV9	TRBJ2-3	.	TGTGCCAGCAGCGTAGAGGTCGGGGGAGATACGCAGTATTTT	CASSVEVGGDTQYF
.	TRBV4-1	TRBJ1-6	.	TGCGCCAGCACCAATCATCGGGGATTACTTAGCTCCTATAATTCACCCCTCCACTTT	CASTNHRGLLSSYNSPLHF
TRBD2	TRBV5-4	TRBJ2-5	.	TGTGCCAGCAGCCCGGGGACTAGCGGGGGGGGGTTCCAAGAGACCCAGTACTTC	CASSPGTSGGGFQETQYF
TRBD2	TRBV9	TRBJ2-3	.	TGTGCCAGCAGCCTAGCGGGGACAGATACGCAGTATTTT	CASSLAGTDTQYF
.	TRBV5-1	TRBJ1-1	few	TGCGCCAGCAGCTTGGGGTCAGGATCGAACACTGAAGCTTTCTTT	CASSLGSGSNTEAFF
.	TRBV6-6	TRBJ1-6	.	TGTGCCAGCAGTTACTTCGGATCCGAGGAAAATTCACCCCTCCACTTT	CASSYFGSEENSPLHF
.	TRBV12-3/TRBV12-4	TRBJ1-6	.	TGTGCCAGCAGCCTATCCAATTCACCCCTCCACTTT	CASSLSNSPLHF
TRBD1	TRBV10-3	TRBJ2-5	.	TGTGCCATCAGGGGACAGGGCCAAGAGACCCAGTACTTC	CAIRGQGQETQYF
.	TRBV2	TRBJ1-4	.	TGTGCCAGCACCGCAGGGGTGTCTAATGAAAAACTGTTTTTT	CASTAGVSNEKLFF
.	TRBV9	TRBJ1-1	.	TGTGCCAGCAGCGTAGAGGCCAGGGCCACTGAAGCTTTCTTT	CASSVEARATEAFF
TRBD2	TRBV7-3	TRBJ2-5	.	TGTGCCAGCAGCCGTACTAGCGGGGGGCTCGAGACCCAGTACTTC	CASSRTSGGLETQYF
.	TRBV19	TRBJ2-5	.	TGTGCCAGTAGTATAGCCCTTCAAGAGACCCAGTACTTC	CASSIALQETQYF
.	TRBV7-9	TRBJ1-2	once	TGTGCCAGCAGCTTCAGTCAGGGTAATAATGGCTACACCTTC	CASSFSQGNNGYTF
.	TRBV30	TRBJ1-2	few	TGTGCCTGGAGTGACAGGTTCCGAAACCAAAAAGCTAACTATGGCTACACCTTC	CAWSDRFRNQKANYGYTF
.	TRBV18	TRBJ2-7	.	TGTGCCAGCTCACCAGACACCTACGAGCAGTACTTC	CASSPDTYEQYF
.	TRBV4-3	TRBJ1-2	.	TGCGCCAGCAGCCAAGATGTCGGGGTTTTGAGCTATGGCTACACCTTC	CASSQDVGVLSYGYTF
TRBD1	TRBV7-9	TRBJ1-4	.	TGTGCCAGCAGCTCCCCCGGGACAGGGGGCTGGTTTGATGAAAAACTGTTTTTT	CASSSPGTGGWFDEKLFF
.	TRBV2	TRBJ1-1	.	TGTGCCAGCAAACGCGAGACAGCTAGGGACACTGAAGCTTTCTTT	CASKRETARDTEAFF
TRBD1	TRBV5-1	TRBJ1-1	.	TGCGCCAGCCAACCGGGACAGGGGGAGTGGAACACTGAAGCTTTCTTT	CASQPGQGEWNTEAFF
TRBD1	TRBV15	TRBJ2-7	.	TGTGCCACCAGGGGGACAGACGGGCCCTACGAGCAGTACTTC	CATRGTDGPYEQYF
.	TRBV19	TRBJ1-1	.	TGTGCCAGTAGTATCTTCGGAGGGAACACTGAAGCTTTCTTT	CASSIFGGNTEAFF
.	TRBV7-3	TRBJ1-1	once	TGTGCCAGCAGCTTATCACCCCTAATGAACACTGAAGCTTTCTTT	CASSLSPLMNTEAFF
.	TRBV7-3	TRBJ1-3	.	TGTGCCAGCAGCCCAGGAGGAAGCTCTGGAAACACCATATATTTT	CASSPGGSSGNTIYF
TRBD1	TRBV5-5	TRBJ2-5	.	TGTGCCAGCAGCCCCCTGACAGGGGGAAGCCAGTACTTC	CASSPLTGGSQYF
TRBD2	TRBV27	TRBJ2-7	.	TGTGCCAGCAGTTCCGGACTAGCGGGAACCTACGAGCAGTACTTC	CASSSGLAGTYEQYF
.	TRBV29-1	TRBJ1-4	once	TGCAGCGTGGCTGGGGGAGGCGAAAAACTGTTTTTT	CSVAGGGEKLFF
.	TRBV7-6	TRBJ2-5	.	TGTGCCAGCAGCGGACAGTTTCTGAGGACGCTGGAGACCCAGTACTTC	CASSGQFLRTLETQYF
TRBD1	TRBV5-4	TRBJ1-1	.	TGTGCCAGCAGCCAGTGGACAGGCGGCACTGAAGCTTTCTTT	CASSQWTGGTEAFF
.	TRBV3-1/TRBV3-2	TRBJ2-7	.	TGTGCCAGCAGCCAAGAACGAGGCCCTTACGAGCAGTACTTC	CASSQERGPYEQYF
TRBD1	TRBV18	TRBJ1-1	.	TGTGCCAGCTCCGGGACAGGGGGCGCATCTGAAGCTTTCTTT	CASSGTGGASEAFF
TRBD1	TRBV3-1/TRBV3-2	TRBJ2-2	.	TGTGCCAGCAGCCAAGGCCAGGGGGCCGGGGAGCTGTTTTTT	CASSQGQGAGELFF
.	TRBV5-5	TRBJ2-7	.	TGTGCCAGCAGCTTGGCAAGGACGGACACCTACGAGCAGTACTTC	CASSLARTDTYEQYF
.	TRBV5-8	TRBJ1-2	.	TGTGCCAGCGGCAGGGCCTCTGGCTACACCTTC	CASGRASGYTF
TRBD2	TRBV5-6	TRBJ2-3	.	TGTGCCAGCAGCTTGACTAGCGGGGGGGCTGATACGCAGTATTTT	CASSLTSGGADTQYF
TRBD1	TRBV18	TRBJ2-5	.	TGTGCCAGCTCAGGGATACAGGGGTCAGAGACCCAGTACTTC	CASSGIQGSETQYF
TRBD1	TRBV19	TRBJ2-1	.	TGTGCCAGTAGGGCCCTGGGACAGGGAAGACACAATGAGCAGTTCTTC	CASRALGQGRHNEQFF